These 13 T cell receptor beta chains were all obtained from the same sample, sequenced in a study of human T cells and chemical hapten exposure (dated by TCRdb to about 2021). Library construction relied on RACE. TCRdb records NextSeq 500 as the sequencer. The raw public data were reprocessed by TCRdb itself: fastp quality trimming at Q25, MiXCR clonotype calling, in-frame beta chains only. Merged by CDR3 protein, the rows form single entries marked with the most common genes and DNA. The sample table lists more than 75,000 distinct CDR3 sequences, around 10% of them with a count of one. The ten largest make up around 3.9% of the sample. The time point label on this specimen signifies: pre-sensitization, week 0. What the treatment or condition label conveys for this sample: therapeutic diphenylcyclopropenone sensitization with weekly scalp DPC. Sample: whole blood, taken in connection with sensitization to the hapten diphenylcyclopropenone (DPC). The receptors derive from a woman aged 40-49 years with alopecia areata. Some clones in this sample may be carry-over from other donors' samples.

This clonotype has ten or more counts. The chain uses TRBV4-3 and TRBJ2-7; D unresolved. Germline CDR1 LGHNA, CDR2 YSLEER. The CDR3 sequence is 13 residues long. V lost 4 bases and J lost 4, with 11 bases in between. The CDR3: CASSRYDGYEQYF. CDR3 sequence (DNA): TGCGCCAGCAGCCGCTATGACGGGTACGAGCAGTACTTC.

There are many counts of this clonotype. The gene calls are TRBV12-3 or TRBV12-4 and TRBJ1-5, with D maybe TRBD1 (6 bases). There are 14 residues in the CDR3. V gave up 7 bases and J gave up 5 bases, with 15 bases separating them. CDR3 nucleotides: TGTGCCAGCACCATCACAGGGTCGGATCAGCCCCAGCATTTT. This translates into CASTITGSDQPQHF.

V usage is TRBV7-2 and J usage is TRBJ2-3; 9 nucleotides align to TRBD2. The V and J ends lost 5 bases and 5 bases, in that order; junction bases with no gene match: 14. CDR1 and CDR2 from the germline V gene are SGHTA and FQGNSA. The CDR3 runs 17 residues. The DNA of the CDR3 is TGTGCCAGCAGCCCTCGACTAGCGGAGGGGTCTCGAGATACGCAGTATTTT. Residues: CASSPRLAEGSRDTQYF.

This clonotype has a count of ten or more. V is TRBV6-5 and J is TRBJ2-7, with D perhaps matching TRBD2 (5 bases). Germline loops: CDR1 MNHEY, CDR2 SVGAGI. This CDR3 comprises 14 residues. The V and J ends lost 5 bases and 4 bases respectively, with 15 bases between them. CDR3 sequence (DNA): TGTGCCAGCAGTCAGCGGCCATGGGCTTACGAGCAGTACTTC. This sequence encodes CASSQRPWAYEQYF.

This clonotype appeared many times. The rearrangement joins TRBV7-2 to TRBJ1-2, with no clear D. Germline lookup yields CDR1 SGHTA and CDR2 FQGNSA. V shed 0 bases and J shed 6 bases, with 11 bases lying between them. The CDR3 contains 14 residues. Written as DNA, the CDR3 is TGTGCCAGCAGCTTAGCTGCTGGAGGGAATGGCTACACCTTC. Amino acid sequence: CASSLAAGGNGYTF.

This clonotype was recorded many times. CDR3: CASSYSSTGGNQPQHF. The CDR3 nucleotides are TGTGCCAGCAGTTACTCGTCGACAGGGGGAAATCAGCCCCAGCATTTT. The V call is TRBV6-5, the J call TRBJ1-5, with 9 bases aligning to TRBD1. The germline V gene has CDR1 MNHEY and CDR2 SVGAGI. J gave up 4 bases and V 0 bases, and 4 bases lay outside the gene matches. The length of the CDR3 is 16 residues.

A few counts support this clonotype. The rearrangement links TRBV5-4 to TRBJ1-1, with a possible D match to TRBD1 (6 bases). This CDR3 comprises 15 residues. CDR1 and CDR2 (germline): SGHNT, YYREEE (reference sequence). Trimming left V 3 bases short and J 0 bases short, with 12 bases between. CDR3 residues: CASSSRTVMNTEAFF. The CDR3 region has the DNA TGTGCCAGCAGCTCCCGGACAGTAATGAACACTGAAGCTTTCTTT. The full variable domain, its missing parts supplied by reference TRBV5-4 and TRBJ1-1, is ETGVTQSPTHLIKTRGQQVTLRCSSQSGHNTVSWYQQALGQGPQFIFQYYREEENGRGNFPPRFSGLQFPNYSSELNVNALELDDSALYLCASSSRTVMNTEAFFGQGTRLTVV.

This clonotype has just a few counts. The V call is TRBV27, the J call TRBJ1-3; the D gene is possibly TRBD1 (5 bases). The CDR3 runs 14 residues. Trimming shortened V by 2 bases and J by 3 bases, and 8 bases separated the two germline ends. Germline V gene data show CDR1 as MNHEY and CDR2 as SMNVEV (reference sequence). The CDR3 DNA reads TGTGCCAGCAGTTTACGGGGGAATGGAAACACCATATATTTT. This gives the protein CASSLRGNGNTIYF.

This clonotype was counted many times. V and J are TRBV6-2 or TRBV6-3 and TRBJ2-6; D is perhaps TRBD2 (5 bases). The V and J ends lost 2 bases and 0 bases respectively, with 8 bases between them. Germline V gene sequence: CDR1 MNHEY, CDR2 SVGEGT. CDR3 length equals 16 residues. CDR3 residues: CASSYPDYSGANVLTF. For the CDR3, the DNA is TGTGCCAGCAGTTACCCCGACTACTCTGGGGCCAACGTCCTGACTTTC.

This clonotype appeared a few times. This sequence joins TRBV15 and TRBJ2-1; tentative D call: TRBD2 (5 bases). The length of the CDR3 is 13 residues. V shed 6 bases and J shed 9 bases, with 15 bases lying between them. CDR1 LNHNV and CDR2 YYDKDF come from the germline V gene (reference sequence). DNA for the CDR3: TGTGCCACCAGGGAGGACTTTTCCAGTGAGCAGTTCTTC. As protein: CATREDFSSEQFF.

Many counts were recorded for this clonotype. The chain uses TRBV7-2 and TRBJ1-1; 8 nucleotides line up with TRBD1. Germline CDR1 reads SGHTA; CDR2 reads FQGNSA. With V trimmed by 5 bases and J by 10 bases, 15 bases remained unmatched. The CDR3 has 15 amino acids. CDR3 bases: TGTGCCAGCAGCGGGTTGGTTCCGGGACAGGTTGGAGCTTTCTTT. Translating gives CASSGLVPGQVGAFF.

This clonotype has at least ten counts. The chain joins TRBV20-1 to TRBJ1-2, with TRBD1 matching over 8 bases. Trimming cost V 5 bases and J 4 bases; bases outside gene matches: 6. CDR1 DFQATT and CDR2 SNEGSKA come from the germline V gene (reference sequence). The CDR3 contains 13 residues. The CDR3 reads CSAGRTGFYGYTF. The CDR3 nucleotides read TGCAGTGCTGGGCGGACAGGGTTCTATGGCTACACCTTC.

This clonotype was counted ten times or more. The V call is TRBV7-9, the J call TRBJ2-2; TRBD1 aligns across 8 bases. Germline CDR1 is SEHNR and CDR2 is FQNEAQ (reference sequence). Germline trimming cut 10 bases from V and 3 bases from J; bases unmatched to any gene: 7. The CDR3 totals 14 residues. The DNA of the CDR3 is TGTGCCATCGCGACAGGGGTTGACACCGGGGAGCTGTTTTTT. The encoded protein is CAIATGVDTGELFF.